Sequencing of this T cell receptor (beta chain) was carried out in a study of blood T cell repertoires in COVID-19. Per the original data handling: Amplification with reference gene primers provided the estimates of nucleated cell counts. TCRdb keeps only in-frame clones here, not all; method: immunoSEQ multiplex PCR. Clonal size and the V and J genes are those of that table, whereas D and trimming came from the DNA. The sample has around 52,000 clones; roughly 82% are singletons. The sequencing sample was made of peripheral blood. This receptor was obtained from a woman aged 60-70 years with acute or convalescent COVID-19.

In nucleotides, the CDR3 is TGTGCCAGCTCACAGGGGGCTGGGGAGCTGTTTTTT. Translated, it gives CASSQGAGELFF. The chain joins TRBV18 to TRBJ2-2, with 7 bases identical to TRBD1. V lost 4 bases, J lost 8 bases, and 1 base stayed unmatched. From germline, CDR1 is KGHSH and CDR2 LQKENI. The CDR3 runs to 12 residues.